The source of this T cell receptor (beta chain) is a study of blood T cells in healthy people across ages. The V gene lost 5 bases and the J gene lost 3 bases, with 17 bases spanning the gap. There are 15 residues in the CDR3. Germline assignment: CDR1 SGHDN and CDR2 FVKESK. A second PCR, run for about 6 to 11 cycles, used a sample-barcoded 5' primer plus a J-beta primer mix. TCRdb reprocessed the 5' RACE reads via MiXCR and lists one record per CDR3 protein. Of 780,000 or so distinct CDR3 sequences listed, roughly 50% were seen once; the top ten hold about two fifths. Sequencing used blood. The rearrangement joins TRBV14 to TRBJ2-7, with D maybe TRBD1 (6 bases). The clonotype originates from a man of 80 years or more in good health. The CDR3 protein is CASSVRDRRIYEQYF. DNA for the CDR3: TGTGCCAGCAGCGTGAGAGACAGGCGGATCTACGAGCAGTACTTC.